A selection of T cell receptor beta chains follows, all from one sample in a study of CD8+ T cells in alopecia areata. TCRdb keeps only in-frame clones here, not all; method: immunoSEQ multiplex PCR. Of some 170,000 clones in the sample, less than 75% are singletons; the top ten hold approximately 16%. Material: CD4+ T cells sorted from blood, obtained between weeks 55 and 70, from a patient treated with tofacitinib. The receptors were sampled from a human donor with alopecia areata. Both conserved end residues are part of each CDR3. A D gene is named only where the DNA matches it firmly. Some rows have no size entry. The others give once, few or many, or a class for an expanded clone.

clone_size j_call d_call v_call cdr3_nt cdr3_aa
. TRBJ2-3 TRBD2 TRBV2 TGTGCCAGCATTGAGAGCGGGGGGTTACGAGCCGATACGCAGTATTTT CASIESGGLRADTQYF
. TRBJ2-5 . TRBV1 TGCACCAGCAGCCAAGAACTAGCGGGGGAGACCCAGTACTTC CTSSQELAGETQYF
. TRBJ1-2 . TRBV29-1 TGCAGCGGAGGGAGCGGAGGTGGCTACACCTTC CSGGSGGGYTF
once TRBJ2-5 . TRBV2 TGTGCCAGCAGTGCTAACTCCCAAGAGACCCAGTACTTC CASSANSQETQYF
. TRBJ2-3 . TRBV30 TGTGCCTGGAGTTGGAGGAGATCTAGCACAGATACGCAGTATTTT CAWSWRRSSTDTQYF
many TRBJ2-1 . TRBV6-6 TGTGCCAGCAGTTACACCGCCTACAATGAGCAGTTCTTC CASSYTAYNEQFF
. TRBJ2-5 . TRBV5-6 TGTGCCAGCAGCTTCGATCAAGAGACCCAGTACTTC CASSFDQETQYF
. TRBJ1-1 . TRBV29-1 TGCAGCGTTGCGGGGTACACTGAAGCTTTCTTT CSVAGYTEAFF
. TRBJ1-1 . TRBV30 TGTGCCTGGAGTCGGGCCTTTAGAGCTTTCTTT CAWSRAFRAFF
. TRBJ1-2 . TRBV29-1 TGCAGCGTTGAAATGAGAGGGGGGGGCTTTGGCTACACCTTC CSVEMRGGGFGYTF
few TRBJ1-2 TRBD1 TRBV5-8 TGTGCCAGCAGCAGAGGACAGGGACTTTATGGCTACACCTTC CASSRGQGLYGYTF
. TRBJ2-1 TRBD2 TRBV11-2 TGTGCCAGCAGCCCAGGCGGGGGGATTGACAATGAGCAGTTCTTC CASSPGGGIDNEQFF
. TRBJ2-7 TRBD2 TRBV10-3 TGTGCCATCAGTGAGTCACTAGCGGGGGACCACTCCTACGAGCAGTACTTC CAISESLAGDHSYEQYF
. TRBJ1-5 . TRBV25-1 TGTGCCAGCAGTGAATTTTCGGCGGGATCGGATCAGCCCCAGCATTTT CASSEFSAGSDQPQHF
once TRBJ1-5 . TRBV30 TGTGCCTGGAGTGTTAAGGACAATCAGCCCCAGCATTTT CAWSVKDNQPQHF